This T cell receptor beta chain was captured in a study of vaccination and CD4 T cells after COVID-19 (dated by TCRdb to between 2022 and 2023). In terms of the full investigation: Convalescent patients had a positive SARS-CoV-2 result on nasal swab PCR, and of these patients, several had mild disease and one had severe disease. For stimulating the cultures, overlapping spike peptide pools were used, derived from SARS-CoV-2 as well as from the common cold coronaviruses HCoV-NL63, HCoV-OC43 and HCoV-229E. Each participant got two doses of either the Pfizer-BioNTech BNT162b2 vaccine (n=8) or the Moderna mRNA-1273 vaccine (n=2). Post-vaccine blood samples were obtained a median of around 67 days after the second vaccine dose, with a range of roughly 13 to 250 days. The convalescent cohort included six males and four females, with two Hispanic individuals, seven Caucasians, two Asians and one multiracial person. In under twelve COVID-19 convalescent patients and a few infection-naive healthy vaccine recipients, researchers compared the spike-specific CD4+ TCR repertoire from before mRNA vaccination with the repertoire from after. In control cultures, a CEFX viral epitope pool was used as positive control, an HIV-1 Nef peptide pool was used as negative control, or no peptide was added. Post-COVID blood samples were collected from convalescent patients a median of around 96 days after diagnosis, with a range of about 35 to 161 days.

Libraries were built with PCR. DNA from cultured CD4+ T cells was subjected to TCR sequencing with the Oncomine TCR Beta short-read assay at the Johns Hopkins FTIC core. The QIAamp micro DNA kit was used to extract genomic DNA from the cultured CD4+ T cells. The Oncomine TCR Beta libraries from cultured CD4+ T cells were pooled using unique dual indexes and then sequenced on an Illumina iSeq 100. As for the authors' bioinformatics: Non-productive sequences were removed, and CDR3s that did not start with C, did not end with F or W, or were shorter than 7 amino acids were discarded. The MANAFEST web application identified antigen-specific clonotypes by comparing peptide-stimulated wells against reference wells and other culture wells. An FDR below 0.05, an odds ratio above 5, and a productive frequency above 0.1% in at least two of three replicate wells were required for clones to be considered positive. A clonotype was classed as cross-reactive if the clonotype showed significant expansion both in SARS-CoV-2 spike wells and in at least one common cold coronavirus spike condition. Levenshtein distances (stringdist) and unrooted phylogenetic trees (ape) in R version 3.6.1 were used to assess CDR3 homology. Using fastp trimming at Q25 and MiXCR clonotype assembly, TCRdb reanalyzed the public sequencing data and kept in-frame beta chains. For every CDR3 protein sequence, its rows merge into one entry that carries the most common genes and DNA. The V and J calls were not made by the authors but by TCRdb's processing. For this sample there are around 17,000 distinct CDR3 sequences; under 80% appear just once. The biggest ten clones account for about 10% of the sample.

On this clonotype itself: The target of this receptor is not known. Base qualities are not provided; no much larger clone lies one nucleotide away.

Taken with the paper, the label for treatment or condition translates to: approximately 9-day PBMC culture with coronavirus spike peptide pools or control peptides (ViraFEST assay). The ViraFEST assay, used in the study, expanded antigen-specific T cells with peptide pools and then identified the expanded clonotypes through TCR sequencing. Positive SARS-CoV-2 PCR tests in the convalescent patients dated from March to December 2020, before Alpha, Beta and Delta variants emerged in the United States. PBMCs were cultured at 1.5 million to 2 million per well in IMDM supplemented with roughly 5% human AB serum and about 10 IU/ml IL-2, with about 11 ug/ml peptide pools added. On days 3 and 7, half of the culture medium was replaced with fresh IL-2-containing medium. CD4+ T cells were isolated after approximately ten days of culture through negative selection using the EasySep CD4+ T cell isolation kit. Ficoll-Paque Plus gradient centrifugation was used to isolate PBMCs from whole blood, and the isolated PBMCs were then either used fresh or cryopreserved at -140C. Triplicate wells were generally used for each culture condition.

The CDR3, cysteine through phenylalanine, is 13 amino acids long. The retained sequence is limited to the CDR3, 39 bases, with the frame set at the first base. V has 6 bases trimmed and J has 4 bases trimmed; junction bases matching no gene number 2. For CDR1 and CDR2, the germline V gene lists SNHLY and FYNNEI. The study at large found these results: The median number of SARS-CoV-2-reactive clonotypes rose from under 25 after infection to 38 after vaccination, but the change was not significant. Of the vaccine-specific clones in convalescent patients, 304 of 307, or nearly all, reacted only to SARS-CoV-2 spike and did not cross-react with common cold coronaviruses. The study included relatively few convalescent patients and did not analyze early timepoints after natural infection. In convalescent patients, a median roughly 85% of post-vaccine SARS-CoV-2-reactive clones were detected only after vaccination, and vaccine-specific priming was suggested by this finding.

The TCR originated in a human donor who had recovered from COVID-19. The sequencing input was CD4+ T cells from blood, cultured in vitro. This chain is built from TRBV2 and TRBJ1-5; 8 bases in the middle match TRBD1. The CDR3 reads CASSQGANQPQHF. DNA sequence: TGTGCCAGCAGCCAGGGGGCGAATCAGCCCCAGCATTTT.